This T cell receptor (beta chain) was recorded in a study of beta chain features in type 1 diabetes. Study-wide findings and caveats: Among all four CD4+ subsets, Type 1 diabetes patients had TCRB CDR3s that were moderately but significantly shorter. It was not settled here whether HLA type affects TCRB rearrangement.

The CDR3 covers 16 residues. The germline gives CDR1 SGDLS, CDR2 YYNGEE. J lost 2 bases, V lost 3 bases, and 8 bases had no gene match. All of the isolated RNA was reverse transcribed, so expressed TCRB transcripts were sequenced. Libraries were prepared by immunoSEQ multiplex PCR; TCRdb keeps only in-frame clonotypes and omits some of them. The top ten clones hold more than 0.1% of a sample with 500,000 to 800,000 clones, roughly an eighth of them seen once. Of note for this clone: The antigen is not known. Other DNA variants within this sample encode the same CDR3.

The chain has TRBV9 and TRBJ2-5; 9 bases align to TRBD1. The clonotype was recovered from a man aged 30-40 years with type 1 diabetes. What was sequenced was naive CD4+ T cells from blood. This CDR3 is CASSGGQGGRQETQYF. The CDR3 DNA sequence: TGTGCCAGCAGCGGGGGACAGGGAGGAAGGCAAGAGACCCAGTACTTC.